The 9 T cell receptor beta chains given below trace back to one sample, sequenced in a study of blood T cells in healthy people across ages. Primed by a sample-barcoded 5' primer and a J-beta primer mix, a second PCR proceeded for roughly 6 to 12 cycles. MiXCR, applied by TCRdb to the 5' RACE reads, yields one record per CDR3 protein. The table includes roughly 1,100,000 distinct CDR3 sequences, 20% to 25% detected once. In addition, the sample was reused for a study of T cells of mothers and their children.

The sample consisted of blood. The receptors originated from a girl aged 2-9 years in good health.

The DNA of the CDR3 is TGCGCCAGCAGCCAGGACAGGTTTGGGGCCTGGGGAAACATTCAGTACTTC. Its translation: CASSQDRFGAWGNIQYF. V and J are TRBV4-3 and TRBJ2-4; TRBD1 matches at 7 bases. The length of the CDR3 is 17 residues. The junction had 14 bases not matched to a gene; V was cut back by 3 bases and J by 6 bases. Germline assignment: CDR1 LGHNA and CDR2 YSLEER.

This clonotype has a handful of counts. This chain uses TRBV25-1 with TRBJ2-3, with 7 nucleotides matching TRBD2. The J segment lost 5 bases and the V segment lost 8 bases, leaving 10 bases of the junction unmatched. The CDR3 is made up of 14 amino acids. Germline CDR1 and CDR2: MGHDK and SYGVNS. The chain's CDR3 is CASPEGEGVDTQYF. The CDR3 nucleotides read TGTGCCAGCCCTGAAGGGGAGGGAGTAGATACGCAGTATTTT.

This sequence joins TRBV5-5 and TRBJ2-5; 7 bases fit TRBD1. Germline-derived CDR1 and CDR2 are SGHKS and YYEKEE (reference sequence). This CDR3 has 16 residues. V was clipped by 4 bases and J by 4 bases; unmatched bases: 13. The chain's CDR3 is CASSIATGETGETQYF. CDR3 in DNA: TGTGCCAGCAGCATAGCCACAGGGGAAACAGGAGAGACCCAGTACTTC.

This clonotype was counted a few times. The chain links TRBV24-1 to TRBJ2-5; D call uncertain. Per the germline V gene, CDR1 is KGHDR and CDR2 is SFDVKD. This CDR3 is built from 11 residues. Deletions cut 7 bases from V and 3 bases from J, with 5 bases between. The CDR3 sequence is CATRSEETQYF. The CDR3 DNA reads as TGTGCCACCAGAAGCGAAGAGACCCAGTACTTC.

Concerning this clonotype: As the CDR3 is not closed by the conserved phenylalanine or tryptophan, this likely results from a read error. The rearrangement joins TRBV29-1 to TRBJ2-5; tentative D call: TRBD1 (6 bases). Trimming stripped 0 bases from V and 5 bases from J, with 10 bases between. This CDR3 is built from 13 residues. Germline V CDR1 and CDR2: SQVTM, ANQGSEA. In DNA form, the CDR3 reads TGCAGCGTTGAAGAAGAGGGGGTGGAGACCCAGTACTCC. It is translated as CSVEEEGVETQYS.

The chain recombines TRBV20-1 with TRBJ2-2, with 7 bases that match TRBD2. The CDR3 sequence is 16 residues long. V trimming: 6 bases; J trimming: 1 base; junction bases outside the gene matches: 11. Germline V CDR1 and CDR2: DFQATT, SNEGSKA (reference sequence). The CDR3 region is CSASNLTGGNTGELFF. CDR3 nucleotide sequence: TGCAGTGCCAGTAACTTAACGGGGGGGAACACCGGGGAGCTGTTTTTT.

In this sample, this clonotype turned up many times. J is TRBJ2-7 and V is TRBV20-1; D might be TRBD1 (6 bases). The V gene lost 1 base and the J gene lost 3 bases, with 16 bases spanning the gap. The CDR3 spans 15 residues. Looked up from germline, CDR1 is DFQATT and CDR2 is SNEGSKA (reference sequence). The CDR3 DNA follows: TGCAGTGCTAGAGGTGGGACAACCCCGGGCTACGAGCAGTACTTC. It codes for CSARGGTTPGYEQYF.

This clonotype showed up just a few times. The V and J genes are TRBV11-2 and TRBJ2-1; D call uncertain. The V and J ends lost 6 bases and 10 bases respectively, with 10 bases between them. CDR1 SGHAT and CDR2 FQNNGV come from the germline V gene. This CDR3 is 11 amino acids long. The CDR3 sequence: CASRIGAEQFF. The CDR3 DNA follows: TGTGCCAGCAGGATAGGAGCGGAGCAGTTCTTC.

CDR3 sequence (DNA): TGCAGTGCTAGAGATCCGATGGGTAGAGGGCCTATAGAGACCCAGTACTTC. Translating it yields CSARDPMGRGPIETQYF. The chain has TRBV20-1 and TRBJ2-5; D might be TRBD2 (5 bases). Germline CDR1 and CDR2: DFQATT and SNEGSKA (reference sequence). V was pared by 0 bases and J by 4 bases, with 21 bases between. The length of the CDR3 is 17 residues.